Listed below are T cell receptor beta chains from one sample, sequenced in a study of Graves' ophthalmopathy and Graves' hyperthyroidism. TCRdb ran MiXCR on the multiplex PCR reads and lists one entry per CDR3 protein. The sample holds about half a million distinct CDR3 sequences, around an eighth seen once. The source material was blood. These receptors were taken from a woman aged 25 to 39 with Graves' ophthalmopathy. Each CDR3 is given with its conserved first and last residue. D genes are given only for firm matches. Expanded clones get a size class; other rows say once, few or many, or leave the size out.

TRBV6-5	NA	13	many	TRBJ1-2	TGTGCCAGCACAAGCACAGAGACCTATGGCTACACCTTC	CASTSTETYGYTF
TRBV6-1	NA	14	many	TRBJ2-7	TGTGCCAGCAGTGAGGGCAGGGGGGTCGGTGAGCAGTACTTC	CASSEGRGVGEQYF
TRBV6-1	NA	13	many	TRBJ1-1	TGTGCCAGCAGCCCCCGGGGTATTGCTGAAGCTTTCTTT	CASSPRGIAEAFF
TRBV28	NA	12	many	TRBJ1-2	TGTGCCAGCAGTCCTAGTTGGCATGGCTACACCTTC	CASSPSWHGYTF
TRBV2	NA	12	many	TRBJ1-1	TGTGCCAGCAGTGATCGGTCAGCTGAAGCTTTCTTT	CASSDRSAEAFF
TRBV3-1	NA	16	many	TRBJ1-2	TGTGCCAGCAGCCAAGATCTGGGACGCAGGAAATATGGCTACACCTTC	CASSQDLGRRKYGYTF
TRBV12-3/TRBV12-4	NA	16	many	TRBJ1-5	TGTGCCAGCAGCCCGGCGACGCTAAGAATGAATCAGCCCCAGCATTTT	CASSPATLRMNQPQHF
TRBV28	NA	16	many	TRBJ1-3	TGTGCCAGCGGTCCGTCATACCCTAGCTCTGGAAACACCATATATTTT	CASGPSYPSSGNTIYF
TRBV2	NA	13	many	TRBJ1-2	TGTGCCAGCATCCTTAGACAGACAGATGGCTACACCTTC	CASILRQTDGYTF
TRBV27	TRBD1	16	many	TRBJ1-6	TGTGCCAGCAGTTTACTGAGGACAGGGGAGCATTCACCCCTCCACTTT	CASSLLRTGEHSPLHF
TRBV7-3	NA	15	many	TRBJ1-1	TGTGCCAGCAGCTCCACCGGGACCCTGAACACTGAAGCTTTCTTT	CASSSTGTLNTEAFF
TRBV30	NA	16	NA	TRBJ1-5	TGTGCCTGGAGTGTACGGCGGATGGGGGACAATCAGCCCCAGCATTTT	CAWSVRRMGDNQPQHF
TRBV12-3/TRBV12-4	NA	14	many	TRBJ1-1	TGTGCCAGCAGTCCCGTACAGGGCCTCACTGAAGCTTTCTTT	CASSPVQGLTEAFF
TRBV28	NA	16	many	TRBJ1-1	TGTGCCAGCAGCCCCGGCGGGGTTTCGCTGAACACTGAAGCTTTCTTT	CASSPGGVSLNTEAFF
TRBV7-2	NA	12	medium-sized	TRBJ2-5	TGTGCCAGCGGAGAGAGTATAGAGACCCAGTACTTC	CASGESIETQYF
TRBV30	TRBD2	17	NA	TRBJ2-2	TGTGCCTGGAGTGTTGCCCGGACTAGCGGGCGGACCGGGGAGCTGTTTTTT	CAWSVARTSGRTGELFF
TRBV6-5	NA	17	many	TRBJ2-7	TGTGCCAGCAGTTACTCGATTCGGGGACGGAGACCCTACGAGCAGTACTTC	CASSYSIRGRRPYEQYF
TRBV2	NA	16	many	TRBJ1-5	TGTGCCAGCGATAGTGTCGCAGGACATAGCAATCAGCCCCAGCATTTT	CASDSVAGHSNQPQHF
TRBV6-5	TRBD2	16	many	TRBJ2-5	TGTGCCAGCAGTTACCCTTTAGCGGGAGGGCGAGAGACCCAGTACTTC	CASSYPLAGGRETQYF
TRBV6-4	TRBD1	13	many	TRBJ2-7	TGTGCCAGCAGTGGGACAGGTCCCTACGAGCAGTACTTC	CASSGTGPYEQYF
TRBV30	NA	13	NA	TRBJ1-2	TGTGCCTGGAGTGTCGTCGGAAACTATGGCTACACCTTC	CAWSVVGNYGYTF
TRBV12-3/TRBV12-4	NA	12	many	TRBJ1-2	TGTGCCAGCAGTTTAGCGGGGCATGGCTACACCTTC	CASSLAGHGYTF
TRBV3-1	TRBD1	17	few	TRBJ1-1	TGTGCCAGCAGCCAAGACCCTAGGACAGGGCGGAACACTGAAGCTTTCTTT	CASSQDPRTGRNTEAFF
TRBV4-2	NA	15	NA	TRBJ1-3	TGTGCCAGCAGCCTTTCTAGGCAGGGTGGAAACACCATATATTTT	CASSLSRQGGNTIYF
TRBV9	NA	14	NA	TRBJ2-5	TGTGCCAGCAGCACTAGACCGGTAGGGGAGACCCAGTACTTC	CASSTRPVGETQYF
TRBV28	NA	16	many	TRBJ1-5	TGTGCCAGCAGCTTTAGAATCGGACCTGGCAATCAGCCCCAGCATTTT	CASSFRIGPGNQPQHF
TRBV6-1	NA	14	many	TRBJ1-3	TGTGCCAGCAGTGAACAGGGGTATGGAAACACCATATATTTT	CASSEQGYGNTIYF
TRBV30	NA	14	NA	TRBJ2-2	TGTGCCTGGAGTGGCGAAACGGAGGCCGGGGAGCTGTTTTTT	CAWSGETEAGELFF
TRBV7-3	NA	12	many	TRBJ1-2	TGTGCCAGCAGCCCTTCTCGGCCGGGCTACACCTTC	CASSPSRPGYTF
TRBV24-1	TRBD2	16	many	TRBJ2-7	TGTGCCACCAGTGATTCCCGGACTAGCGGGGTCTACGAGCAGTACTTC	CATSDSRTSGVYEQYF
TRBV28	NA	16	many	TRBJ1-6	TGTGCCAGCAATCCTTACGGGGCAATTGCTAATTCACCCCTCCACTTT	CASNPYGAIANSPLHF
TRBV27	TRBD1	16	many	TRBJ2-7	TGTGCCAGCAGTCTAGGGACAGGGGGCTGGAGTGATGAGCAGTACTTC	CASSLGTGGWSDEQYF
TRBV29-1	NA	12	many	TRBJ2-2	TGCAGCGTTTGGGGAGGCACCGGGGAGCTGTTTTTT	CSVWGGTGELFF
TRBV28	NA	13	many	TRBJ1-5	TGTGCCAGCAGTTTGGAGGGCCAGAAGCCCCAGCATTTT	CASSLEGQKPQHF
TRBV28	TRBD2	12	many	TRBJ2-7	TGTGCCAGCAGTTTACGGGGGGAAGAGCAGTACTTC	CASSLRGEEQYF
TRBV11-1	NA	17	few	TRBJ2-1	TGTGCCAGCAGCCCCTTAGACCGGGACCTAGCCCACAATGAGCAGTTCTTC	CASSPLDRDLAHNEQFF
TRBV2	TRBD2	17	many	TRBJ2-5	TGTGCCAGCAGTGAATTGGTTGCGGGGGGGTTCGGGGAGACCCAGTACTTC	CASSELVAGGFGETQYF
TRBV6-1	NA	14	many	TRBJ2-5	TGTGCCAGCAGAAACACGGGGGGCGAAGAGACCCAGTACTTC	CASRNTGGEETQYF
TRBV6-4	NA	14	many	TRBJ1-1	TGTGCCAGCAGTGTCAGAGAACCGAACACTGAAGCTTTCTTT	CASSVREPNTEAFF
TRBV6-5	TRBD1	16	many	TRBJ1-2	TGTGCCAGCAGTTACACCCCGGGACAGGGGGCGCGTGGCTACACCTTC	CASSYTPGQGARGYTF
TRBV4-1	TRBD2	14	many	TRBJ2-5	TGCGCCAGCAGCCAAGGTCGGGGGGAAGAGACCCAGTACTTC	CASSQGRGEETQYF
TRBV4-1	TRBD2	16	many	TRBJ2-5	TGCGCCAGCAGCCAAGGACTAGCGGGAGTTGACGGGACCCAGTACTTC	CASSQGLAGVDGTQYF
TRBV15	NA	13	many	TRBJ2-7	TGTGCCACCAGCAGAGATATTATCGGTGAGCAGTACTTC	CATSRDIIGEQYF
TRBV2	NA	13	many	TRBJ1-1	TGTGCCAGCAGACAGGGCGGGAGAACTGAAGCTTTCTTT	CASRQGGRTEAFF
TRBV6-5	NA	13	many	TRBJ1-2	TGTGCCAGCAGTTACTCGGGGCCCGGCGGCTACACCTTC	CASSYSGPGGYTF
TRBV6-2/TRBV6-3	TRBD1	20	many	TRBJ1-5	TGTGCCAGCAGTTACTTTGCCCTTCTCGACAGGGACAGGGGGGGTCAGCCCCAGCATTTT	CASSYFALLDRDRGGQPQHF